These T cell receptor beta chains were read from a single sample in a study of blood T cell repertoires in COVID-19. The method was immunoSEQ multiplex PCR; TCRdb's version includes in-frame clones alone and lacks a portion of them. The sample holds some 69,000 clones; 65% to 85% are singletons and the top ten take about 15%. Sequencing input: peripheral blood. These receptors all stem from a man in his 60s with acute or convalescent COVID-19. The CDR3 runs from the conserved cysteine through the conserved F or W. Fields, in order: D gene, clone size, V gene, J gene, CDR3 DNA, CDR3 protein. D genes are given only for firm matches. Size tells how often a clone was seen (once, few, many) or the class of an expanded clone, and some rows leave it out.

>TRBD1|NA|TRBV7-9|TRBJ1-2
TGTGCCAGCAGCAATACCTACGCTACTGTATGGACAGGGCCCGATGGCTACACCTTC
CASSNTYATVWTGPDGYTF
>TRBD1|once|TRBV7-9|TRBJ1-2
TGTGCCAGCAGCTCCGTTTTCTACAGGGGGCTGGGTTGGAGTGGCTACACCTTC
CASSSVFYRGLGWSGYTF
>NA|NA|TRBV2|TRBJ1-6
TGTGCCAGCAGTGGGAGCGGCTCACCCCTCCACTTT
CASSGSGSPLHF
>NA|once|TRBV5-6|TRBJ2-1
TGTGCCAGCAGCCGTGGGGCAGTCTACTACAATGAGCAGTTCTTC
CASSRGAVYYNEQFF
>TRBD1|NA|TRBV19|TRBJ2-1
TGTGCCAGTAGCCGACAGGGGCGACCATACAATGAGCAGTTCTTC
CASSRQGRPYNEQFF
>NA|NA|TRBV5-1|TRBJ1-1
TGCGCCAGCAGCTTGGGGGCGACAGGACCTACTGAAGCTTTCTTT
CASSLGATGPTEAFF
>NA|NA|TRBV7-2|TRBJ1-2
TGTGCCAGCAGCTTAGTCCGGGGACTTAGCAACTATGGCTACACCTTC
CASSLVRGLSNYGYTF
>TRBD2|NA|TRBV7-9|TRBJ2-5
TGTGCCAGCAGTTTTTTCGCGGGGGTCCAAGAGACCCAGTACTTC
CASSFFAGVQETQYF
>TRBD1|NA|TRBV4-3|TRBJ2-1
TGCGCCAGCAGCCAAGCCGGGGGACAGGGCGCCTACAATGAGCAGTTCTTC
CASSQAGGQGAYNEQFF
>NA|once|TRBV10-3|TRBJ1-2
TGTGCCATCAGTCGACAGGCCCTGGGCTATGGCTACACCTTC
CAISRQALGYGYTF
>TRBD1|once|TRBV5-4|TRBJ1-4
TGTGCCAGCAGGGCAGGGGGACCTAATGAAAAACTGTTTTTT
CASRAGGPNEKLFF
>TRBD1|NA|TRBV2|TRBJ1-5
TGTGCCACCCATCCAGGGGGAATGGAGCCCCAGCATTTT
CATHPGGMEPQHF
>TRBD1|NA|TRBV3-1/TRBV3-2|TRBJ1-2
TGTGCCAGCAGTACAGGGGAAAATGGCTACACCTTC
CASSTGENGYTF
>NA|NA|TRBV12-3/TRBV12-4|TRBJ2-7
TGTGCCAGCAGTTCGGGACTTCGCTACGAGCAGTACTTC
CASSSGLRYEQYF
>NA|few|TRBV4-3|TRBJ1-6
TGCGCCAGCAGCCAAGAGGGCCAGGGGCGTTACTCCTATAATTCACCCCTCCACTTT
CASSQEGQGRYSYNSPLHF
>NA|NA|TRBV20-1|TRBJ2-1
TGCAGTGCTAGTCACTCGGGGGTAGTTAATGAGCAGTTCTTC
CSASHSGVVNEQFF
>NA|few|TRBV28|TRBJ1-1
TGTGCCAGCAATACATTGAACACTGAAGCTTTCTTT
CASNTLNTEAFF
>TRBD2|NA|TRBV14|TRBJ2-7
TGTGCCAGCAGCCAAGTGGCGACTAGCGGGGGATCGTACGAGCAGTACTTC
CASSQVATSGGSYEQYF
>NA|NA|TRBV5-5|TRBJ2-7
TGTGCCAGCAGCTTGATATCGGTGTCCTACGAGCAGTACTTC
CASSLISVSYEQYF
>TRBD1|NA|TRBV3-1/TRBV3-2|TRBJ1-4
TGTGCCAGCAGCCAAAGGGGACAGGGGAATGAAAAACTGTTTTTT
CASSQRGQGNEKLFF
>NA|NA|TRBV24-1|TRBJ1-2
TGTGCCACCAGTGGAGGGTCGCCAGCTAACTATGGCTACACCTTC
CATSGGSPANYGYTF
>TRBD2|once|TRBV6-4|TRBJ2-5
TGTGCCAGCAGCCCCCTAGCGGGGGGGCAAGAGACCCAGTACTTC
CASSPLAGGQETQYF
>NA|few|TRBV4-2|TRBJ2-2
TGTGCCAGCAGCCAAGCTCAGGGCAGGGGAACCGGGGAGCTGTTTTTT
CASSQAQGRGTGELFF
>NA|NA|TRBV7-2|TRBJ1-5
TGTGCCAGTGGACCCGATGAGGGGGCCCAGCATTTT
CASGPDEGAQHF
>TRBD1|NA|TRBV5-5|TRBJ1-4
TGTGCCAGCAGCCGTCAAGGGGGCACGACTAATGAAAAACTGTTTTTT
CASSRQGGTTNEKLFF
>NA|NA|TRBV29-1|TRBJ1-2
TGCAGCGTTGTGGGGGGGCCTGGGTATGGCTACACCTTC
CSVVGGPGYGYTF
>NA|NA|TRBV2|TRBJ1-5
TGTGCCAGCAGTCCTAATGATGTTCAGCCCCAGCATTTT
CASSPNDVQPQHF
>NA|few|TRBV6-2/TRBV6-3|TRBJ2-7
TGTGCCAGCAGTGTCACCTACGAGCAGTACTTC
CASSVTYEQYF
>NA|NA|TRBV12-3/TRBV12-4|TRBJ1-6
TGTGCCAGCAGTCCAGGGAATTCACCCCTCCACTTT
CASSPGNSPLHF
>NA|NA|TRBV5-1|TRBJ1-1
TGCGCCAGCAGCTTGGTCCCCAGGCTCCCAGAACGTACTGAAGCTTTCTTT
CASSLVPRLPERTEAFF